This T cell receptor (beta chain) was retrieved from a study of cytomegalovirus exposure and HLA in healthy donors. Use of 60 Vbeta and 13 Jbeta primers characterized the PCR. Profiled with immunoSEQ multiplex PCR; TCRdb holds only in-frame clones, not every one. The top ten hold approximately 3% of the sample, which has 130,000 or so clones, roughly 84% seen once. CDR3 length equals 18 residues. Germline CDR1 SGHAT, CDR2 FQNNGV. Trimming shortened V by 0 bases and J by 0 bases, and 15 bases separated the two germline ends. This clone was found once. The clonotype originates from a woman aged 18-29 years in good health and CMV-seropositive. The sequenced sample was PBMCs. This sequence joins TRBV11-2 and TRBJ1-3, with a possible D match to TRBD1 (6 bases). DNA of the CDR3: TGTGCCAGCAGCTTAGATCATCGGGGGGCCTTCTCTGGAAACACCATATATTTT. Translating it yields CASSLDHRGAFSGNTIYF.